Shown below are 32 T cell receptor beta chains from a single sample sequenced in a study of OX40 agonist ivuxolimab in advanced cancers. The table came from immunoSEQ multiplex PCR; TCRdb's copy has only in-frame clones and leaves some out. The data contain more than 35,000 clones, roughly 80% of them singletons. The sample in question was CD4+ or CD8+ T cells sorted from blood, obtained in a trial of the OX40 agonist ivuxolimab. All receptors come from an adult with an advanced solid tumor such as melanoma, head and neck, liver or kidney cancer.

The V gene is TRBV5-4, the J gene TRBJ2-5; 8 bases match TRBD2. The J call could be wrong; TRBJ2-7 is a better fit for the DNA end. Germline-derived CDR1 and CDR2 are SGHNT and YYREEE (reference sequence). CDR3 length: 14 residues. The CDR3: CASTIAGGNYEQYF. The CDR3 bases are TGTGCCAGCACCATTGCGGGGGGAAACTACGAGCAGTACTTC.

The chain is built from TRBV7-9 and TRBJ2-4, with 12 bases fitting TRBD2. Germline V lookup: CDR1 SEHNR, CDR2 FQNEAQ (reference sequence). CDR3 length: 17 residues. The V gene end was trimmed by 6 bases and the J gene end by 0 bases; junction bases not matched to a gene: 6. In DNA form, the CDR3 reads TGTGCCAGCAGTCATACTAGCGGGGGGCTAGCCAAAAACATTCAGTACTTC. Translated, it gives CASSHTSGGLAKNIQYF. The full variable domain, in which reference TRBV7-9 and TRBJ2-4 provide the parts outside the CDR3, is DTGVSQNPRHKITKRGQNVTFRCDPISEHNRLYWYRQTLGQGPEFLTYFQNEAQLEKSRLLSDRFSAERPKGSFSTLEIQRTEQGDSAMYLCASSHTSGGLAKNIQYFGAGTRLSVL.

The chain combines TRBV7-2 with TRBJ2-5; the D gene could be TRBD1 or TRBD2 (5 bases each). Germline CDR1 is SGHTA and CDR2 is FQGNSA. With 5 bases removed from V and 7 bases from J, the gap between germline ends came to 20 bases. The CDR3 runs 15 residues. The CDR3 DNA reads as TGTGCCAGCAGCCTAGGACTCATCGAAGGGGTGACCCAGTACTTC. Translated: CASSLGLIEGVTQYF.

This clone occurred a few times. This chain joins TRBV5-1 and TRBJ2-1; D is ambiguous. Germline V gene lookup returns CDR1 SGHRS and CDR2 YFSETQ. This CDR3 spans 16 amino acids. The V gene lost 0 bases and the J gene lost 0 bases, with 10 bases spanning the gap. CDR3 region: CASSLEGLNSYNEQFF. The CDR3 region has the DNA TGCGCCAGCAGCTTGGAAGGCCTTAACTCCTACAATGAGCAGTTCTTC.

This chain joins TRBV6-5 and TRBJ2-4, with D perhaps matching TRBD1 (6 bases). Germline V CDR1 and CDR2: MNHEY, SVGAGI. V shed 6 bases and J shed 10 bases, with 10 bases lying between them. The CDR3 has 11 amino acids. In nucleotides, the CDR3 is TGTGCCAGCAGCCGCGACAGGATTCAGTACTTC. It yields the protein CASSRDRIQYF.

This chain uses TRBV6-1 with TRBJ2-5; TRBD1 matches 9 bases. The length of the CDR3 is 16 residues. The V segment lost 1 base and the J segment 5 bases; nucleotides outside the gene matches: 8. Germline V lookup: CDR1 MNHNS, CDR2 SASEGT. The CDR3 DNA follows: TGTGCCAGCAGTGAAGATGGGACAGGGCTGGAGGAGACCCAGTACTTC. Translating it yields CASSEDGTGLEETQYF.

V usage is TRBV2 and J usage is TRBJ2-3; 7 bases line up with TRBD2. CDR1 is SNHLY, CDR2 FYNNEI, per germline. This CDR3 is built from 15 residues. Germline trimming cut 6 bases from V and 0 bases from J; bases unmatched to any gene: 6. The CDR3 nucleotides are TGTGCCAGCAGCTTGGGGCGGGGGAGCACAGATACGCAGTATTTT. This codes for CASSLGRGSTDTQYF. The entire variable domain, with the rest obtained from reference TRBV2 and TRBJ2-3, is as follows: EPEVTQTPSHQVTQMGQEVILRCVPISNHLYFYWYRQILGQKVEFLVSFYNNEISEKSEIFDDQFSVERPDGSNFTLKIRSTKLEDSAMYFCASSLGRGSTDTQYFGPGTRLTVL.

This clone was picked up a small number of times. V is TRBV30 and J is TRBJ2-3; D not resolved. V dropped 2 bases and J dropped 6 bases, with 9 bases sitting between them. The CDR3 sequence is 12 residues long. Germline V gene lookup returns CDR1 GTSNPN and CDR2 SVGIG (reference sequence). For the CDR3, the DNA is TGTGCCTGGAGTCCCCGCATGGATACGCAGTATTTT. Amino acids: CAWSPRMDTQYF.

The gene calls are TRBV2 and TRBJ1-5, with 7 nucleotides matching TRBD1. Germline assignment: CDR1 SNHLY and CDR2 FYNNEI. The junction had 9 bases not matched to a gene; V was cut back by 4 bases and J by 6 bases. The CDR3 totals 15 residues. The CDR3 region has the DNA TGTGCCAGCAGTGGGATGCAGGGGGTCGTTCAGCCCCAGCATTTT. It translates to CASSGMQGVVQPQHF.

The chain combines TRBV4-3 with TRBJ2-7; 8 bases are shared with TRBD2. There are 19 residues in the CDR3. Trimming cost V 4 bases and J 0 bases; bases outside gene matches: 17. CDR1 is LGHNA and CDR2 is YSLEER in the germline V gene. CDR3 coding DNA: TGCGCCAGCAGCCTCCAACGGGAGGGCCCTGATAAGAGCTCCTACGAGCAGTACTTC. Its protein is CASSLQREGPDKSSYEQYF.

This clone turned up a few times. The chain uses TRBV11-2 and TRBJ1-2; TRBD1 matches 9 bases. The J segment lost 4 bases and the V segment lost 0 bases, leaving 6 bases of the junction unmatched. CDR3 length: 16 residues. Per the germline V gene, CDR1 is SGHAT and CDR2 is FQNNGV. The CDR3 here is CASSLDSGTGIYGYTF. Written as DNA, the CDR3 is TGTGCCAGCAGCTTAGACTCCGGGACAGGGATCTATGGCTACACCTTC.

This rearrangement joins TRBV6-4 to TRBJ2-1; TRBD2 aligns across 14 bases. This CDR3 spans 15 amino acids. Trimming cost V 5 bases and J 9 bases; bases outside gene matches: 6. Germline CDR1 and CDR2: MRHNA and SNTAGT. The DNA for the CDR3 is TGTGCCAGCAGTCCGACTAGCGGGAGGGAGGGTGAGCAGTTCTTC. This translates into CASSPTSGREGEQFF.

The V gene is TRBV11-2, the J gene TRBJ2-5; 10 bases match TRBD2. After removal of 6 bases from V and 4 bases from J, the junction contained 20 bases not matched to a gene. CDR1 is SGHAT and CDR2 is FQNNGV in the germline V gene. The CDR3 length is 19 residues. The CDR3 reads CASRRAGTSARRVGETQYF. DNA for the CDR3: TGTGCCAGCAGACGTGCCGGGACTAGCGCCAGACGGGTAGGAGAGACCCAGTACTTC.

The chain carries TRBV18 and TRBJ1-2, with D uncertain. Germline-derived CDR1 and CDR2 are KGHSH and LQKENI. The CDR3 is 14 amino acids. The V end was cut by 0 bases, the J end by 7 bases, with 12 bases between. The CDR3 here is CASSPPGKGFGYTF. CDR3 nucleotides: TGTGCCAGCTCACCACCAGGGAAAGGTTTTGGCTACACCTTC.

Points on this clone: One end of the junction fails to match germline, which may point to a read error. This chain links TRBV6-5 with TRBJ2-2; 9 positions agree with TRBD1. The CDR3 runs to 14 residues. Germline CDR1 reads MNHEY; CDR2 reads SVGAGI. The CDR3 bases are TGTACCAGCAGTGGACAGGGGAGGACCGGGGAGCTGTTTTTT. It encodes CTSSGQGRTGELFF.

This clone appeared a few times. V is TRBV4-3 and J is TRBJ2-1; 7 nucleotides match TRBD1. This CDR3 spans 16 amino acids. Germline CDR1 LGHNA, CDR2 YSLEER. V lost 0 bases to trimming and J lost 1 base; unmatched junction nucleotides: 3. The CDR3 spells CASSQDGTVSYNEQFF. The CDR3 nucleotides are TGCGCCAGCAGCCAAGATGGGACAGTTTCCTACAATGAGCAGTTCTTC.

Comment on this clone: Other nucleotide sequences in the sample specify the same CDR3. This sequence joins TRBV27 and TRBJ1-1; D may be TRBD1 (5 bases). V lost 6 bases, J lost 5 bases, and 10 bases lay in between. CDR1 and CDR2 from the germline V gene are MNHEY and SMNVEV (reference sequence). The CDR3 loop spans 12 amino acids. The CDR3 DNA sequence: TGTGCCAGCAGCCCTAGGGGTACTGAAGCTTTCTTT. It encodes CASSPRGTEAFF.

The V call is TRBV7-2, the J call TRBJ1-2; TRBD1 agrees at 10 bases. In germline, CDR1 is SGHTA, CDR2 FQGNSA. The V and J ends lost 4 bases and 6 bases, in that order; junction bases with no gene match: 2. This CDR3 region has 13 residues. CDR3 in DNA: TGTGCCAGCAGCTCTGGGACAGGGGATGGCTACACCTTC. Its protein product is CASSSGTGDGYTF.

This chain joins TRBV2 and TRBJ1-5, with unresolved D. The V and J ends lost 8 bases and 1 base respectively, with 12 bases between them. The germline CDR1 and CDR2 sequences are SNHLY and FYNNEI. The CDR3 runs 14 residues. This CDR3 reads CASLREPSNQPQHF. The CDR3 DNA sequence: TGTGCCAGCCTACGGGAGCCAAGCAATCAGCCCCAGCATTTT. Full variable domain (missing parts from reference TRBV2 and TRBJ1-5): EPEVTQTPSHQVTQMGQEVILRCVPISNHLYFYWYRQILGQKVEFLVSFYNNEISEKSEIFDDQFSVERPDGSNFTLKIRSTKLEDSAMYFCASLREPSNQPQHFGDGTRLSIL.

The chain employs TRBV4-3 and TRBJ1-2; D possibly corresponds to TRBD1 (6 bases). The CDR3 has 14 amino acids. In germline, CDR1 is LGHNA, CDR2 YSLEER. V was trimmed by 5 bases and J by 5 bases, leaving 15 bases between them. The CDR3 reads CASSVATGKYGYTF. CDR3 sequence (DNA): TGCGCCAGCAGCGTAGCAACAGGGAAGTATGGCTACACCTTC.

CDR3 nucleotides: TGTGCCAGCAGTTACCCCGGGACTAGCGGCTACAATGAGCAGTTCTTC. Translated: CASSYPGTSGYNEQFF. The chain has TRBV6-5 and TRBJ2-1; TRBD2 matches at 11 bases. Trimming removed 2 bases from V and 3 bases from J; junction bases left unmatched: 3. This CDR3 has 16 amino acids. Per germline, CDR1 MNHEY and CDR2 SVGAGI.

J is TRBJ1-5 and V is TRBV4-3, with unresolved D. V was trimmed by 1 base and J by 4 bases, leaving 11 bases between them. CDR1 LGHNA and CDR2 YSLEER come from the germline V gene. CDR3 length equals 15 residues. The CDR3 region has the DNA TGCGCCAGCAGCCAAGTTCCGGGCGAGAATCAGCCCCAGCATTTT. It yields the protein CASSQVPGENQPQHF.

CDR3 DNA sequence: TGTGCCAGCAGCGACGGAGGAGCAGATACGCAGTATTTT. This encodes CASSDGGADTQYF. The chain joins TRBV28 to TRBJ2-3; a weak D match, TRBD2 (5 bases). CDR1 and CDR2 (germline): MDHEN, SYDVKM. This CDR3 is 13 amino acids long. The V end was cut by 6 bases, the J end by 4 bases, with 11 bases between.

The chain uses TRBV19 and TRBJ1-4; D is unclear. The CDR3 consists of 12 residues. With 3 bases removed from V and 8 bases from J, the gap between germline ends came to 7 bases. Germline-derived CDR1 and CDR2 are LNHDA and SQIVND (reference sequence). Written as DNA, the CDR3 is TGTGCCAGTAGTATCAAGGGAGAAAAACTGTTTTTT. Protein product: CASSIKGEKLFF.

DNA of the CDR3: TGTGCCAGCAGCTTAGAACGGGGCTATGGCTACACCTTC. This translates into CASSLERGYGYTF. V and J are TRBV7-6 and TRBJ1-2; D uncertain. CDR1 SGHVS and CDR2 FNYEAQ come from the germline V gene. V lost 1 base and J 4 bases, leaving 7 bases between the germline ends. The CDR3 has 13 amino acids. The full variable domain, rest sourced from reference TRBV7-6 and TRBJ1-2, is GAGVSQSPRYKVTKRGQDVALRCDPISGHVSLYWYRQALGQGPEFLTYFNYEAQQDKSGLPNDRFSAERPEGSISTLTIQRTEQRDSAMYRCASSLERGYGYTFGSGTRLTVV.

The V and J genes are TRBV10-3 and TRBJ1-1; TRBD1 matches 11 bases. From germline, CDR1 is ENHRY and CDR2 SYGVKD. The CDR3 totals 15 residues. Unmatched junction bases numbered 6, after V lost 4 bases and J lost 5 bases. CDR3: CAISGTGGEVTEAFF. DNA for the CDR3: TGTGCCATCAGTGGGACAGGGGGCGAGGTTACTGAAGCTTTCTTT.

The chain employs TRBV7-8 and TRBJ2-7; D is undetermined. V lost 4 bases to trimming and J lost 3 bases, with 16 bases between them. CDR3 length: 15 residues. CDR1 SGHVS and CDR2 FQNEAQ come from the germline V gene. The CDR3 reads CASSSLAEPIYEQYF. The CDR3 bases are TGTGCCAGCAGCTCATTAGCCGAGCCCATCTACGAGCAGTACTTC.

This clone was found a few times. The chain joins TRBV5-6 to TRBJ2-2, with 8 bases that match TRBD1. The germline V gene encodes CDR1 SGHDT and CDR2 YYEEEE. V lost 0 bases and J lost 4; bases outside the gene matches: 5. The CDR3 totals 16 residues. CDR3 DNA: TGTGCCAGCAGCTTGGGACAGGGGTCGAGCACCGGGGAGCTGTTTTTT. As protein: CASSLGQGSSTGELFF.

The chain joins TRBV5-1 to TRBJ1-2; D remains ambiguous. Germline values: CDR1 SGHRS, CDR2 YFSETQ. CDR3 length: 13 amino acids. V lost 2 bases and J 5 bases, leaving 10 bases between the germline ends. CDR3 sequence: CASSLRTGYGYTF. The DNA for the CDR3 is TGCGCCAGCAGCTTAAGGACGGGATATGGCTACACCTTC.

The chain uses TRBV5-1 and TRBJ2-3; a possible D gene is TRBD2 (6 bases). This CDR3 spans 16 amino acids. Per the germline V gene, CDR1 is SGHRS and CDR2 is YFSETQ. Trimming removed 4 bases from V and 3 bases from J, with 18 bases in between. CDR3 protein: CASSPQAGGLTDTQYF. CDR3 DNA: TGCGCCAGCAGCCCCCAAGCCGGGGGTTTGACAGATACGCAGTATTTT.

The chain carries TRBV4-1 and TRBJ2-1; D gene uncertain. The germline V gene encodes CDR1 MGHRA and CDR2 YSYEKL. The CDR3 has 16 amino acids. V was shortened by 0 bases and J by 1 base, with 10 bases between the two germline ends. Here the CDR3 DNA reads TGCGCCAGCAGCCAAGAGCCGGGTGGATCCTACAATGAGCAGTTCTTC. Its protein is CASSQEPGGSYNEQFF.

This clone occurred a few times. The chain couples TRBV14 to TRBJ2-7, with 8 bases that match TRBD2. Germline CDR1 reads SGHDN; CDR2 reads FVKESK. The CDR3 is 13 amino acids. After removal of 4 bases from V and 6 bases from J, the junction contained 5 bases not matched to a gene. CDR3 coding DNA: TGTGCCAGCAGCCCGGGACTAGTAGGCGAGCAGTACTTC. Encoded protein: CASSPGLVGEQYF.